This T cell receptor (beta chain) was recovered during a study of blood T cell repertoires in COVID-19. Study background: Collection of acute and convalescent COVID-19 samples took place in the United States, Italy and Spain. Sources were T cells, B-cell-depleted T cells, or PBMCs; the material itself was cDNA or gDNA.

CDR1 and CDR2 from the germline V gene are GTSNPN and SVGIG (reference sequence). The CDR3 totals 18 residues. Unmatched junction bases numbered 14, after V lost 3 bases and J lost 6 bases. As handled by the study authors: Amplification from reference gene primers served as the basis for estimated nucleated cell counts. Generated by immunoSEQ multiplex PCR, the TCRdb table keeps only in-frame clones and is missing some. The V and J calls and clone size are taken from that table; D and trimming were inferred from the DNA. This sample carries 150,000 to 200,000 clones, approximately 85% of them seen once, and the ten largest clones take around 3%.

The source of this sequence is a man in his 60s with acute or convalescent COVID-19. This chain links TRBV30 with TRBJ2-1, with TRBD2 identical over 13 bases. Sequenced input: peripheral blood. CDR3 DNA sequence: TGTGCCTGGAGACTAGCGGGAGGGGCCGGGAGGGCAGGCAATGAGCAGTTCTTC. Translating gives CAWRLAGGAGRAGNEQFF.